These T cell receptor beta chains were read from a single sample in a study of type 1 and type 2 diabetes patients. TCRdb used MiXCR to reprocess the multiplex PCR reads, holding one entry per CDR3 protein. The sample has approximately 260,000 distinct CDR3 sequences; around 47% are singletons. The sequenced sample was peripheral blood mononuclear cells (PBMCs). These receptors all come from a man younger than 35 with type 2 diabetes. Both conserved end residues are part of each CDR3. Each record gives: CDR3 protein, CDR3 DNA, CDR3 length, clone size, J gene, D gene, V gene. The D gene is left open where the match is weak. Size is stated for part of the rows, as once, few or many counts, or as a class when the clone is expanded.

CASSPTQRNNSPLHF TGTGCCAGCTCACCAACCCAGCGGAACAATTCACCCCTCCACTTT 15 . TRBJ1-6 . TRBV18
CAWSQINTEAFF TGTGCCTGGAGCCAGATAAACACTGAAGCTTTCTTT 12 many TRBJ1-1 . TRBV30
CASSFAEGVTGELFF TGTGCCAGCAGCTTCGCCGAGGGAGTAACCGGGGAGCTGTTTTTT 15 . TRBJ2-2 . TRBV11-2
CASSPGGAGFYGYTF TGTGCCAGCAGTCCCGGCGGCGCGGGATTCTATGGCTACACCTTC 15 . TRBJ1-2 . TRBV6-6
CASSYRRARDEQYF TGTGCCAGCAGTTACAGGCGGGCCCGGGACGAGCAGTACTTC 14 few TRBJ2-7 . TRBV6-5
CASSLGLGTDYEQYF TGTGCCAGCAGCTTAGGCCTCGGGACTGACTACGAGCAGTACTTC 15 . TRBJ2-7 . TRBV13
CATSRSDRVAEAFF TGTGCCACCAGCAGATCGGACAGGGTCGCTGAAGCTTTCTTT 14 many TRBJ1-1 TRBD1 TRBV15
CASNPTGAVDTQYF TGTGCCAGCAACCCGACAGGGGCGGTAGATACGCAGTATTTT 14 . TRBJ2-3 TRBD1 TRBV12-3/TRBV12-4
CASRYTGLDGYTF TGTGCCAGCAGGTATACGGGACTCGATGGCTACACCTTC 13 once TRBJ1-2 . TRBV27
CAGKSGGDTEAFF TGTGCCGGGAAATCCGGAGGGGACACTGAAGCTTTCTTT 13 few TRBJ1-1 . TRBV7-3
CATSGTSQQGKLYEQYF TGTGCCACCAGTGGTACGTCCCAACAGGGGAAACTCTACGAGCAGTACTTC 17 . TRBJ2-7 TRBD1 TRBV24-1
CASSESRASGTSTDTQYF TGCGCCAGCAGTGAGTCGAGGGCTAGCGGGACTAGCACAGATACGCAGTATTTT 18 . TRBJ2-3 TRBD2 TRBV10-1
CASKDRESIYGYTF TGTGCCAGCAAGGACAGGGAATCAATCTATGGCTACACCTTC 14 . TRBJ1-2 TRBD1 TRBV27
CASSAGGGVYEQYF TGTGCCAGCAGCGCGGGGGGGGGCGTCTACGAGCAGTACTTC 14 few TRBJ2-7 TRBD2 TRBV7-2
CASTGQPTGELFF TGTGCCAGCACGGGACAGCCTACCGGGGAGCTGTTTTTT 13 . TRBJ2-2 TRBD1 TRBV9
CSAQTGATGNQPQHF TGCAGTGCTCAGACAGGGGCTACGGGCAATCAGCCCCAGCATTTT 15 . TRBJ1-5 TRBD1 TRBV20-1
CASSIWGSGYTF TGTGCCAGTAGTATCTGGGGAAGTGGCTACACCTTC 12 few TRBJ1-2 . TRBV19
CASSPSEYVGVPAQYF TGTGCCAGCAGTCCTTCCGAATATGTCGGGGTCCCGGCCCAGTACTTC 16 . TRBJ2-5 . TRBV6-2/TRBV6-3
CASSPMTSGYEQYF TGTGCCAGCAGTCCCATGACTAGCGGTTACGAGCAGTACTTC 14 . TRBJ2-7 TRBD2 TRBV27
CAWSEAGAHTDTQYF TGTGCCTGGAGTGAGGCAGGGGCGCATACAGATACGCAGTATTTT 15 . TRBJ2-3 . TRBV30
CASSTSSGLYYEQYF TGTGCCAGCAGTACATCTAGCGGGCTCTACTACGAGCAGTACTTC 15 . TRBJ2-7 TRBD2 TRBV27
CATSKSPGQGFYEQYF TGTGCCACCAGCAAGTCCCCGGGACAGGGATTCTACGAGCAGTACTTC 16 few TRBJ2-7 TRBD1 TRBV15
CASSLRGGQGTSYEQYF TGTGCCAGCAGCTTAAGAGGGGGTCAGGGGACTTCCTACGAGCAGTACTTC 17 few TRBJ2-7 . TRBV7-2
CASRDSSYGYTF TGTGCCAGCAGGGACAGCAGTTATGGCTACACCTTC 12 few TRBJ1-2 . TRBV28
CASSVSGVDTQYF TGTGCCAGCAGCGTCTCGGGGGTTGATACGCAGTATTTT 13 . TRBJ2-3 . TRBV12-3/TRBV12-4
CATSIPRGGTYEQYF TGTGCCACCAGCATCCCCCGGGGGGGTACCTACGAGCAGTACTTC 15 few TRBJ2-7 TRBD2 TRBV15
CASLGAYTEAFF TGTGCCAGCCTGGGGGCGTACACTGAAGCTTTCTTT 12 . TRBJ1-1 . TRBV7-9
CASSVGGQYNEQFF TGTGCCAGCAGCGTAGGGGGACAATACAATGAGCAGTTCTTC 14 . TRBJ2-1 . TRBV9
CASSPPGPEQFF TGTGCCAGTAGTCCCCCCGGGCCTGAGCAGTTCTTC 12 . TRBJ2-1 . TRBV19
CASSPELAGGYNEQFF TGTGCCAGCAGTCCGGAACTAGCGGGAGGGTACAATGAGCAGTTCTTC 16 . TRBJ2-1 TRBD2 TRBV28
CSARSLGGAGTTYNEQFF TGCAGTGCTAGATCCCTCGGGGGGGCAGGTACAACCTACAATGAGCAGTTCTTC 18 . TRBJ2-1 TRBD2 TRBV20-1
CATSEVIYNEQSEDYEQYF TGTGCCACCAGTGAAGTCATCTACAATGAGCAGTCGGAGGACTACGAGCAGTACTTC 19 . TRBJ2-7 . TRBV24-1
CASSFGLLDTDTQYF TGTGCCAGCAGCTTCGGACTACTTGACACAGATACGCAGTATTTT 15 . TRBJ2-3 . TRBV11-2
CASSTAGQGNTGAFF TGTGCCAGTAGTACTGCGGGACAGGGGAACACTGGAGCTTTCTTT 15 . TRBJ1-1 TRBD1 TRBV19
CASHRTSGRSTDTQYF TGCGCCAGCCATCGGACTAGCGGGAGATCCACAGATACGCAGTATTTT 16 . TRBJ2-3 TRBD2 TRBV10-2
CASSLAGAGQYF TGCGCCAGCAGCTTGGCGGGGGCAGGGCAGTACTTC 12 few TRBJ2-7 . TRBV5-1
CASSYAGGRQETQYF TGTGCCAGCAGTTACGCGGGCGGGAGACAAGAGACCCAGTACTTC 15 . TRBJ2-5 TRBD2 TRBV24-1
CATSRGAGSLYNEQFF TGTGCCACCAGCAGAGGAGCGGGAAGCCTCTACAATGAGCAGTTCTTC 16 . TRBJ2-1 TRBD2 TRBV15
CASSSGGGRSPLHF TGTGCCAGCAGTTCAGGGGGGGGTCGTTCACCCCTCCACTTT 14 few TRBJ1-6 TRBD1 TRBV12-3/TRBV12-4
CSARDPDEGSYEQYF TGCAGTGCTAGAGATCCGGACGAGGGGTCCTACGAGCAGTACTTC 15 . TRBJ2-7 . TRBV20-1
CSARSFYSYEQYF TGCAGTGCTCGGTCATTTTACTCCTACGAGCAGTACTTC 13 . TRBJ2-7 . TRBV20-1
CAWSLSRGYYGYTF TGTGCCTGGAGTCTCAGTCGCGGATACTATGGCTACACCTTC 14 few TRBJ1-2 . TRBV30
CSAEGTSGEDNKQFF TGCAGTGCAGAGGGGACTAGCGGGGAAGACAATAAGCAGTTCTTC 15 . TRBJ2-1 TRBD2 TRBV20-1
CASSSREILYEQYF TGTGCCAGCAGTAGCCGGGAAATACTCTACGAGCAGTACTTC 14 . TRBJ2-7 . TRBV12-3/TRBV12-4
CSARGVVNYGYTF TGCAGTGCTAGAGGTGTGGTCAACTATGGCTACACCTTC 13 few TRBJ1-2 . TRBV20-1
CSASVGTVNEKLFF TGCAGTGCTAGCGTAGGGACAGTGAATGAAAAACTGTTTTTT 14 . TRBJ1-4 TRBD1 TRBV20-1
CASSPVGAGVAETQYF TGTGCCAGCAGCCCCGTGGGGGCGGGGGTTGCAGAGACCCAGTACTTC 16 . TRBJ2-5 . TRBV7-2
CASSPRGRGNQPQHF TGTGCCAGTAGCCCTCGAGGGCGAGGCAATCAGCCCCAGCATTTT 15 many TRBJ1-5 . TRBV19
CSASAYEQFF TGCAGTGCTAGTGCGTATGAGCAGTTCTTC 10 once TRBJ2-1 . TRBV20-1
CAGQGSDYGYTF TGTGCCGGACAGGGTTCCGACTATGGCTACACCTTC 12 . TRBJ1-2 TRBD1 TRBV19
CASSEGPSTYEQYF TGTGCCAGCAGTGAGGGACCGTCTACCTACGAGCAGTACTTC 14 . TRBJ2-7 . TRBV6-1
CASSVYRELVEKLFF TGTGCCAGCAGCGTTTACAGGGAGCTAGTTGAAAAACTGTTTTTT 15 . TRBJ1-4 . TRBV2
CSANPEQYF TGCAGTGCTAATCCCGAGCAGTACTTC 9 few TRBJ2-7 . TRBV20-1
CASSLVEDTEAFF TGTGCCAGCAGTTTAGTGGAGGACACTGAAGCTTTCTTT 13 . TRBJ1-1 . TRBV12-3/TRBV12-4